This T cell receptor beta chain was captured in a study of T-cell memory formation after mild COVID-19 (dated by TCRdb to the early 2020s). Broadly, across the study: Most TCR sequence clusters were specific to one of the two donors. T-cell clones expanding and contracting after mild COVID-19 in a couple of donors were tracked by longitudinal TCRalpha and TCRbeta repertoire sequencing. The cohort was made up of two young adult volunteers, one female and one male, who were previously healthy. Overall study results and their limits: Clones that contracted from day 15 to 85 showed balanced CD4/CD8 phenotypes, whereas a second wave of clones that expanded from day 15 to 37 leaned towards CD4+. Contracting CD4+ clones turned up mainly in the CM and EM memory subsets, whereas EMRA was where CD8+ clones were enriched. Some responding clones were detected in pre-infection memory, which suggested that pre-existing cross-reactive memory T cells had joined the SARS-CoV-2 response. SARS-CoV-2 specificity of the second-wave clones peaking on day 37 was not confirmed. The study covered only a couple of mild cases, and larger cohorts including severe cases with pre-infection samples were considered necessary.

Comment on this clonotype: Which antigen it targets is not known. No base qualities exist here, and no much larger clone lies one base off it.

The germline V gene (reference sequence) specifies DFQATT as CDR1 and SNEGSKA as CDR2. The V end gives up 2 bases and the J end 4 bases, leaving 3 bases in the junction not matched to a gene. Inclusive of the bounding cysteine and phenylalanine, the CDR3 is 13 residues long. CDR3 DNA is the only sequence kept; it has 39 bases, read in frame from the first base. This sample was sequenced with an Illumina NovaSeq 6000. Using 5'RACE with constant-segment primers, TCRalpha and TCRbeta cDNA libraries were constructed, with sample barcodes and unique molecular identifiers added in the process. RNA was extracted from every sample with Trizol reagent. Amplification of the libraries took two PCR steps, and the second step added a second sample barcode plus Illumina TruSeq adapters. Sequencing of the libraries was done on an Illumina NovaSeq, producing 2 x 150 bp paired-end reads. The paper's processing steps were these. With migec v1.2.7, reads were demultiplexed and then collapsed into UMI-guided consensus sequences. Using mixcr v2.1.11, the UMI consensuses were aligned to TRA and TRB V and J templates and assembled into clonotypes. A clonotype was counted as expanded or contracted only when both edgeR and NoisET called the clonotype significant, with the noise models trained on biological replicates. For edgeR calls, a false discovery rate-adjusted p below 0.01 and a log2 fold-change threshold of 1 were applied. PCA with hierarchical clustering of max-normalized trajectories of the 1000 most abundant clonotypes was used as exploratory dynamics analysis. Separately sequenced CD4+ and CD8+ repertoires were used to assign a CD4 or CD8 phenotype to each responding clone. TCRdb itself trimmed the public reads at Q25 with fastp, ran MiXCR and retained productive beta chains. Each entry is one CDR3 protein sequence, shown with its most common DNA and genes. In this record, the V and J calls reflect TCRdb's handling and not the investigators' own analysis. The sample has roughly 200,000 distinct CDR3 sequences on record, around 20% of them singletons. The biggest ten clones account for 2% to 3% of the sample.

PBMCs were isolated by Ficoll-Paque density gradient centrifugation. This sequence was found in an adult woman who had mild COVID-19 (a few samples of this study predate the infection). The sample titles of this study are shuffled in the database, so cell type and time point are left out; the donor was told from shared clones. The sequence is built from TRBV20-1 and TRBJ2-3; 7 bases in the junction line up with TRBD1. Sample: PBMCs or a T cell subset sorted from them (not recorded which). The CDR3 protein sequence reads: CSARWQGADTQYF. The nucleotides read TGCAGTGCTAGATGGCAGGGGGCAGATACGCAGTATTTT.